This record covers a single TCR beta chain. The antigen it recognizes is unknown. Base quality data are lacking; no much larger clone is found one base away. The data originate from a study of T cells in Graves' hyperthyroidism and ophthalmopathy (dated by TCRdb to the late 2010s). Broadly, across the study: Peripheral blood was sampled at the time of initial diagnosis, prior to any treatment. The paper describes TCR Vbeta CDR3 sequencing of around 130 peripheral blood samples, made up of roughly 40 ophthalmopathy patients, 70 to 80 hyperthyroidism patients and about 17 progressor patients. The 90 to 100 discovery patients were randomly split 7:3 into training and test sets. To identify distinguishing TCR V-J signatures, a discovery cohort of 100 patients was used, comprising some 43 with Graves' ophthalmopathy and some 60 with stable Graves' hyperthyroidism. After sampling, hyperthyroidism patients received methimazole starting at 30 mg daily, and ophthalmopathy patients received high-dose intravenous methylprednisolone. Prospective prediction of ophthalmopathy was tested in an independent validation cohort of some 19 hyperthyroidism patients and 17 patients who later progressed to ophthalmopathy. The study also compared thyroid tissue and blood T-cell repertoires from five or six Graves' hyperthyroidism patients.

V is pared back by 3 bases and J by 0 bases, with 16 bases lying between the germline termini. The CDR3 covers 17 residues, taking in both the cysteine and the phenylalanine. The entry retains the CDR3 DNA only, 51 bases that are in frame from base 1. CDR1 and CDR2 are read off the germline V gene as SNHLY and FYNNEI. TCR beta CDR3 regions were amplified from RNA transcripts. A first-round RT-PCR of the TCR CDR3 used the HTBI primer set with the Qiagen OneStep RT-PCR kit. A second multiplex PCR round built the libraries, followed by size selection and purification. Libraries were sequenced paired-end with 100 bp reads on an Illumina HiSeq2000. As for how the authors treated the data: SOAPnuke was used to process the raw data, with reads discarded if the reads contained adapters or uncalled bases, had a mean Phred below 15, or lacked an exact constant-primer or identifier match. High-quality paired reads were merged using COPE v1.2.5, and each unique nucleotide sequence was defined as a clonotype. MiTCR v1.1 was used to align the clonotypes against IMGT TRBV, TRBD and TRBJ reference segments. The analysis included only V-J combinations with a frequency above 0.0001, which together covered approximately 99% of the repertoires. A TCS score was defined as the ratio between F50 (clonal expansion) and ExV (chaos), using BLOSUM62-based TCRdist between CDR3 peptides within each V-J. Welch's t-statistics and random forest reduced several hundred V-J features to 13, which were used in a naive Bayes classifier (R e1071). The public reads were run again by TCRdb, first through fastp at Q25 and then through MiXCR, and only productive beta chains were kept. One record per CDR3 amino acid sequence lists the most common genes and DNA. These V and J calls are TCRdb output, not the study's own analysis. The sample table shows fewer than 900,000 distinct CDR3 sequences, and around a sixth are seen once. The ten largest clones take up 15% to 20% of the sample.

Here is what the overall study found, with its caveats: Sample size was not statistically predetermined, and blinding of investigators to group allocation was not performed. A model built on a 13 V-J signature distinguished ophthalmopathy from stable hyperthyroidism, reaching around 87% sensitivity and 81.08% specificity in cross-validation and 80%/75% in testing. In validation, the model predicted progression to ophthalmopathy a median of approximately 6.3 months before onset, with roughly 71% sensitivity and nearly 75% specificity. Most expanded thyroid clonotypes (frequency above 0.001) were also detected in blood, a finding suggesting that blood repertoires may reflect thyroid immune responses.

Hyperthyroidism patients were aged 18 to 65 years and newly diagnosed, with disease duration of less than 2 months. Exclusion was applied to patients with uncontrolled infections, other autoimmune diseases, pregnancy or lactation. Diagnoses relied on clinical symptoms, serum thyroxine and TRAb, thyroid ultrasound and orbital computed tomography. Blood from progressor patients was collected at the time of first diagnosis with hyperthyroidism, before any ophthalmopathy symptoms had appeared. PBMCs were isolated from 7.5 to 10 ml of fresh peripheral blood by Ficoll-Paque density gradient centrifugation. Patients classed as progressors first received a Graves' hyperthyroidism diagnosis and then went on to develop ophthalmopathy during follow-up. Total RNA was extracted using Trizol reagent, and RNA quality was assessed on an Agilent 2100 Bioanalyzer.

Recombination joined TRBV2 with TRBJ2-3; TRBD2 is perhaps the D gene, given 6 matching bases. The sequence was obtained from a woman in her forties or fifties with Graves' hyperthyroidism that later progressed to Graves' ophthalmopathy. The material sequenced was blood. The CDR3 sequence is CASSDEFGGASTDTQYF. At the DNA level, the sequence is TGTGCCAGCAGTGACGAATTTGGCGGGGCTAGCACAGATACGCAGTATTTT.